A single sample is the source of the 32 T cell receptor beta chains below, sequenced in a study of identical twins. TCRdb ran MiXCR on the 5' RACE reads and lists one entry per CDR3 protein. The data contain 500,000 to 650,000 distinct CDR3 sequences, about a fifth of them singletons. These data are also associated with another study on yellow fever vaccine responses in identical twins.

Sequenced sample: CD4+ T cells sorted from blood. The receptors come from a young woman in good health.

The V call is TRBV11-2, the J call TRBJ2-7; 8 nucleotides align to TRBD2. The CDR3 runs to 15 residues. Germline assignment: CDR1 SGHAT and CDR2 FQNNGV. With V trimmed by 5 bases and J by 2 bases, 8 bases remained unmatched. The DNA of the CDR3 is TGTGCCAGCAGCGCCTTGAGCGGGAGTCCCTACGAGCAGTACTTC. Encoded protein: CASSALSGSPYEQYF. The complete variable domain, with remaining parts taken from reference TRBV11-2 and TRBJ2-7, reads EAGVAQSPRYKIIEKRQSVAFWCNPISGHATLYWYQQILGQGPKLLIQFQNNGVVDDSQLPKDRFSAERLKGVDSTLKIQPAKLEDSAVYLCASSALSGSPYEQYFGPGTRLTVT.

The CDR3 sequence is CASRDSGRWQETQYF. The CDR3 DNA sequence: TGTGCCAGCAGGGATAGCGGGAGGTGGCAAGAGACCCAGTACTTC. The genes are TRBV6-1 and TRBJ2-5, with 10 bases aligning to TRBD2. The CDR3 is 15 residues long. The trim removed 6 bases at V and 2 bases at J, leaving 6 bases unmatched. CDR1 MNHNS and CDR2 SASEGT come from the germline V gene.

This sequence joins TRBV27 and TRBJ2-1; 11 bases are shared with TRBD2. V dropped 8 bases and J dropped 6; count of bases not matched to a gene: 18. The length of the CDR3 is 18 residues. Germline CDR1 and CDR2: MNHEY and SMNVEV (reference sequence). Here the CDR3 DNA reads TGTGCCAGCTCCTCCCGGCCGATGTCTAGCGGGAGGATCAATGAGCAGTTCTTC. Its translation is CASSSRPMSSGRINEQFF.

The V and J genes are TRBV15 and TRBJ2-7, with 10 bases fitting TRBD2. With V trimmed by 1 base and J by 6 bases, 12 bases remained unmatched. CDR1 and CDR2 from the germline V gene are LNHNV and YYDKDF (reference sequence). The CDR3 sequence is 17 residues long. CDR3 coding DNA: TGTGCCACCAGCAGAGTAGATGGGCTAGCGGGAGTAGGCGAGCAGTACTTC. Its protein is CATSRVDGLAGVGEQYF.

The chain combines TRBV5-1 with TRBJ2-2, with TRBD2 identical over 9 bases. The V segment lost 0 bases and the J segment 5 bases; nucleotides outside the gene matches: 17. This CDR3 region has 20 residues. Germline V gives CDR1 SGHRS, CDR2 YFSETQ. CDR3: CASSLAFPTSGGAGTGELFF. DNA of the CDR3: TGCGCCAGCAGCTTGGCCTTTCCGACTAGCGGTGGGGCCGGGACCGGGGAGCTGTTTTTT. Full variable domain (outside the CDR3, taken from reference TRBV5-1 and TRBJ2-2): KAGVTQTPRYLIKTRGQQVTLSCSPISGHRSVSWYQQTPGQGLQFLFEYFSETQRNKGNFPGRFSGRQFSNSRSEMNVSTLELGDSALYLCASSLAFPTSGGAGTGELFFGEGSRLTVL.

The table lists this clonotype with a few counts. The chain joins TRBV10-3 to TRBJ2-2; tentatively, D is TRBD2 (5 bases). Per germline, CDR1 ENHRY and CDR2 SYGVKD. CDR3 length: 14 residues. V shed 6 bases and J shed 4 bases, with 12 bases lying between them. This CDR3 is CAIRTDSATGELFF. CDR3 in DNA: TGTGCCATCAGGACGGACTCGGCCACCGGGGAGCTGTTTTTT.

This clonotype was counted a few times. The DNA for the CDR3 is TGTGCCAGCACCCCACTACCCGATGTGAATGGCTACACCTTC. Translation gives CASTPLPDVNGYTF. This rearrangement joins TRBV6-1 to TRBJ1-2; the D is unclear. The germline V gene has CDR1 MNHNS and CDR2 SASEGT. This CDR3 has 14 residues. Trimming cost V 7 bases and J 6 bases, with 18 bases left between them.

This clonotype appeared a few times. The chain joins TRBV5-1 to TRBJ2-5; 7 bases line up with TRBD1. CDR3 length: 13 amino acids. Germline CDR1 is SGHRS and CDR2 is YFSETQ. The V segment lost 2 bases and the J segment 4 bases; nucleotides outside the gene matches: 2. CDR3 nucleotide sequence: TGCGCCAGCAGCTTCCGACAGGGAGAGACCCAGTACTTC. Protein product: CASSFRQGETQYF.

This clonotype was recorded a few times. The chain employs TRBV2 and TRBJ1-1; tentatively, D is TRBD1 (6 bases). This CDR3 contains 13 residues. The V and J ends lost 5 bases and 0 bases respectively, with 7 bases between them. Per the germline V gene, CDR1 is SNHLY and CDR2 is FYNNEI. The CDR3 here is CASSTGMNTEAFF. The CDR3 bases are TGTGCCAGCAGTACAGGGATGAACACTGAAGCTTTCTTT.

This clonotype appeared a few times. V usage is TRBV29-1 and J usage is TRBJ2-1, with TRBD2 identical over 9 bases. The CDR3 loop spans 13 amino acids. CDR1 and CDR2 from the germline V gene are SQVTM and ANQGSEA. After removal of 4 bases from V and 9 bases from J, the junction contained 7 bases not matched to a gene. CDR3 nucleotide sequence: TGCAGCGTTGCAGCGGGAGGAAAGGGTGAGCAGTTCTTC. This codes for CSVAAGGKGEQFF.

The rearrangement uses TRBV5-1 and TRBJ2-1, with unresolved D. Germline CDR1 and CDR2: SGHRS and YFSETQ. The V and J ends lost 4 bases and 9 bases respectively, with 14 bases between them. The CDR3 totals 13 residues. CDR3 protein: CASSPGVHREQFF. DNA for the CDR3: TGCGCCAGCAGCCCTGGGGTTCACCGTGAGCAGTTCTTC.

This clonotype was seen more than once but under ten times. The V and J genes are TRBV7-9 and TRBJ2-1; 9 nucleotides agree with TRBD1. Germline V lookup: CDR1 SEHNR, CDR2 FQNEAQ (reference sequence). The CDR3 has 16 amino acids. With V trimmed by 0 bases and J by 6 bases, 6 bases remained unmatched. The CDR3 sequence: CASSLAGTGNVNEQFF. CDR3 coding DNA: TGTGCCAGCAGCTTAGCCGGGACAGGGAATGTCAATGAGCAGTTCTTC.

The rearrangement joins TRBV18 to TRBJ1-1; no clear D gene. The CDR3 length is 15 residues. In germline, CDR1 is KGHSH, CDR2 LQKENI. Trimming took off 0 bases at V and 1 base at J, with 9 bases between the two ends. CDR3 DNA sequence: TGTGCCAGCTCACCACCGTCAGGCAAGAACACTGAAGCTTTCTTT. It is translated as CASSPPSGKNTEAFF. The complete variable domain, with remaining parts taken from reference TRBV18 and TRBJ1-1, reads NAGVMQNPRHLVRRRGQEARLRCSPMKGHSHVYWYRQLPEEGLKFMVYLQKENIIDESGMPKERFSAEFPKEGPSILRIQQVVRGDSAAYFCASSPPSGKNTEAFFGQGTRLTVV.

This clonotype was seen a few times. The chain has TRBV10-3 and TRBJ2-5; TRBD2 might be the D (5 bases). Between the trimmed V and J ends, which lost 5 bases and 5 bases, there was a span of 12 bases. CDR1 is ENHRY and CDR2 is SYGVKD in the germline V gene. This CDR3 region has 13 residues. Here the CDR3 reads CAISLALGETQYF. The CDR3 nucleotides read TGTGCCATCAGTCTAGCTCTGGGGGAGACCCAGTACTTC.

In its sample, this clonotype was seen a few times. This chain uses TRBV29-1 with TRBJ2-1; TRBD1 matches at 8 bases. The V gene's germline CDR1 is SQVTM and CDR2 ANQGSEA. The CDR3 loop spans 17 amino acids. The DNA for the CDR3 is TGCAGTGGCGGGGCGGCAGGGGGCCTTTCAGGGTACAATGAGCAGTTCTTC. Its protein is CSGGAAGGLSGYNEQFF.

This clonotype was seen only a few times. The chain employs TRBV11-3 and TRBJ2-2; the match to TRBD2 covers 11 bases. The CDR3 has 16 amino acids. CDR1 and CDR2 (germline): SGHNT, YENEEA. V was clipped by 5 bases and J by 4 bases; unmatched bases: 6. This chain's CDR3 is CASSRLAGMSTGELFF. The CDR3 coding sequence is TGTGCCAGCAGCCGACTAGCGGGGATGTCCACCGGGGAGCTGTTTTTT.

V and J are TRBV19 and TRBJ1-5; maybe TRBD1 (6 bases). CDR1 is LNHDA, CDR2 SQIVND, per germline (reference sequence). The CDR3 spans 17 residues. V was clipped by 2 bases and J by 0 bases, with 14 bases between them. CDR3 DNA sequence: TGTGCCAGTAGTATATTGGAAGGGGGATATAGCAATCAGCCCCAGCATTTT. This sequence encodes CASSILEGGYSNQPQHF.

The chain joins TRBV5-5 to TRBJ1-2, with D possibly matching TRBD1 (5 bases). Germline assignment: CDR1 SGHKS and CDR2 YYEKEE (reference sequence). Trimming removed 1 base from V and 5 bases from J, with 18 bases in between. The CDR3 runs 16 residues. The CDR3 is CASSLSRAELRYGYTF. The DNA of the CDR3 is TGTGCCAGCAGCTTGAGCAGGGCCGAACTGAGGTATGGCTACACCTTC.

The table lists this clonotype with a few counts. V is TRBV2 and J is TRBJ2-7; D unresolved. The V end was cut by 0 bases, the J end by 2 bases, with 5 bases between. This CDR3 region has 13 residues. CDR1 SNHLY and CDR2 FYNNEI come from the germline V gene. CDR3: CASSEAATYEQYF. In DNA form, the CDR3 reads TGTGCCAGCAGTGAAGCGGCAACCTACGAGCAGTACTTC.

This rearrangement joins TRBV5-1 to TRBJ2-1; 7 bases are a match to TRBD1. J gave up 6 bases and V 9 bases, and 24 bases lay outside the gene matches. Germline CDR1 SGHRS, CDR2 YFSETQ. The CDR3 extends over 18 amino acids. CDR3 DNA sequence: TGCGCCAACCCTAAACTTCAACTACAGGGGAGAAATGGCAATGAGCAGTTCTTC. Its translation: CANPKLQLQGRNGNEQFF.

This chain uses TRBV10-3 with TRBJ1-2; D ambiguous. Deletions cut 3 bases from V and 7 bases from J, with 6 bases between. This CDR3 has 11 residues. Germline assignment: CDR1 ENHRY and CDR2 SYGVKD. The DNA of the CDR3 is TGTGCCATCAGTGATTTCGGTGGCTACACCTTC. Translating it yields CAISDFGGYTF.

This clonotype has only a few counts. CDR3 DNA sequence: TGCGCCAGCAAAACCTTAGGGGCCCTCTACGAGCAGTACGTC. As protein: CASKTLGALYEQYV. V is TRBV5-1 and J is TRBJ2-7, with D tentatively TRBD1 (5 bases). This CDR3 contains 14 residues. CDR1 and CDR2 (germline): SGHRS, YFSETQ. V lost 6 bases, J lost 3 bases, and 16 bases lay in between.

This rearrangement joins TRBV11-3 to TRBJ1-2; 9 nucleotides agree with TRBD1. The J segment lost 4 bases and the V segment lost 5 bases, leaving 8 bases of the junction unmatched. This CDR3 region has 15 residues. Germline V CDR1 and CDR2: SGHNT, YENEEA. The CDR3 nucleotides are TGTGCCAGCAGCCCAAGGACAGGGGATGGCTATGGCTACACCTTC. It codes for CASSPRTGDGYGYTF.

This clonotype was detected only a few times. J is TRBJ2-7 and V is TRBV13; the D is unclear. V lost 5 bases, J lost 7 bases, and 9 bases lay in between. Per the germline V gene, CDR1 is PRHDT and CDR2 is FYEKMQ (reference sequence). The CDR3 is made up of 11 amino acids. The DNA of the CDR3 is TGTGCCAGCAGCACCCACAGTGAGCAGTACTTC. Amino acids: CASSTHSEQYF.

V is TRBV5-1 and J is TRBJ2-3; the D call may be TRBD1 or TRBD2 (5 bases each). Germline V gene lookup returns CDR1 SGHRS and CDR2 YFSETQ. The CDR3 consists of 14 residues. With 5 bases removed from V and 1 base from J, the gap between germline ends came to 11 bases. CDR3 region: CASSPQGGTDTQYF. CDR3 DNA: TGCGCCAGCAGTCCCCAGGGAGGCACAGATACGCAGTATTTT.

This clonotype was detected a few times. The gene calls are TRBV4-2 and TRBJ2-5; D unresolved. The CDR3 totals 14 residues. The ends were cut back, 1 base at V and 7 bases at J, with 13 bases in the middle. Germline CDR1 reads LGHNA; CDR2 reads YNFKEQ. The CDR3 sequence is CASSQGRTTLTQYF. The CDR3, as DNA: TGTGCCAGCAGCCAAGGTCGGACGACACTGACCCAGTACTTC.

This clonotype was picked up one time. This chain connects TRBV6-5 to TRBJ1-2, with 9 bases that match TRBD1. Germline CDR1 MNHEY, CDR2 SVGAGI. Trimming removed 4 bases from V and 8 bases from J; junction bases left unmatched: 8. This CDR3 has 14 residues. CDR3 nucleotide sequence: TGTGCCAGCAGTTCTACGGGACAGGGACCCGGCTACACCTTC. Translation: CASSSTGQGPGYTF.

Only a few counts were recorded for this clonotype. The CDR3 reads CSASQQANYGYTF. In DNA form, the CDR3 reads TGCAGTGCTAGTCAACAGGCGAACTATGGCTACACCTTC. This chain links TRBV20-1 with TRBJ1-2; maybe TRBD1 (5 bases). Germline CDR1 reads DFQATT; CDR2 reads SNEGSKA (reference sequence). This CDR3 spans 13 amino acids. The V end lost 3 bases, the J end lost 2 bases, and 10 bases lay between the germline ends.

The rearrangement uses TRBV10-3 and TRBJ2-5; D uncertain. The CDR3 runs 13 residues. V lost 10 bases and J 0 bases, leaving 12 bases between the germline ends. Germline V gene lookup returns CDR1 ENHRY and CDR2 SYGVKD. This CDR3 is CATNPGHQETQYF. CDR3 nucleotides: TGTGCCACTAACCCGGGCCACCAAGAGACCCAGTACTTC.

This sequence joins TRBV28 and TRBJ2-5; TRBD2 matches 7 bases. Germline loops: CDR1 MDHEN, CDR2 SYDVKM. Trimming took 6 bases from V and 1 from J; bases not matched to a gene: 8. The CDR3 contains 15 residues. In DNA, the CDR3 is TGTGCCAGCAGAACATCGGGGGGTTCCCAAGAGACCCAGTACTTC. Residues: CASRTSGGSQETQYF.

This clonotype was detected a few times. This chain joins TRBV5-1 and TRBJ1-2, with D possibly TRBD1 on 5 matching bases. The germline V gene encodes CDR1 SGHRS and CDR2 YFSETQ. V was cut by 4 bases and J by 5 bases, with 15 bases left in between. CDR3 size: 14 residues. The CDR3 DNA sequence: TGCGCCAGCAGCCAAGACGGAGGGGTATATGGCTACACCTTC. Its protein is CASSQDGGVYGYTF.

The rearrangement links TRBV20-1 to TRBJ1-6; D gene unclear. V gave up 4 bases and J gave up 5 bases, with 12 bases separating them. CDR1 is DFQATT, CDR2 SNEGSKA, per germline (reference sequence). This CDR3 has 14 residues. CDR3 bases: TGCAGTGCTACCGAGAGGCACCATAATTCACCCCTCCACTTT. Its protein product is CSATERHHNSPLHF.